The 20 T cell receptor beta chains below were found in one sample sequenced in a study of T cells after yellow fever vaccination. TCRdb recomputed calls from the 5' RACE reads with MiXCR, one row per CDR3 protein. The table records approximately 610,000 distinct CDR3 sequences, 17% of them present only once. The source was PBMCs, collected about 5 days after the first yellow fever vaccination. Source of these receptors: a man between 18 and 29 years old who received the YFV17D yellow fever vaccine.

About this clonotype: A much larger clone differs by one base, so this may be a read error. The chain combines TRBV10-3 with TRBJ1-1, with TRBD1 as a possible D gene (5 bases). Per the germline V gene, CDR1 is ENHRY and CDR2 is SYGVKD. Trimming took off 2 bases at V and 1 base at J, with 5 bases between the two ends. The CDR3 sequence is 13 residues long. The chain's CDR3 is CAISEGGNTEAFF. CDR3 bases: TGTGCCATCAGTGAGGGGGGGAACACTGAAGCTTTCTTT.

V and J are TRBV5-1 and TRBJ1-6, with 9 bases matching TRBD1. Trimming removed 4 bases from V and 10 bases from J; junction bases left unmatched: 9. The CDR3 has 15 residues. Germline V gene data show CDR1 as SGHRS and CDR2 as YFSETQ. The CDR3 coding sequence is TGCGCCAGCAGCCCGGGACAGGGCACCAAGTCACCCCTCCACTTT. Amino acid sequence: CASSPGQGTKSPLHF.

The table lists this clonotype with a count of one. This chain connects TRBV11-2 to TRBJ2-2; 8 bases are a match to TRBD2. After removal of 2 bases from V and 6 bases from J, the junction contained 14 bases not matched to a gene. The CDR3 has 18 amino acids. Germline assignment: CDR1 SGHAT and CDR2 FQNNGV. The CDR3 DNA reads as TGTGCCAGCAGCTTATACGGCGGGAGGTCCTCCCGGGCCGGGGAGCTGTTTTTT. It translates to CASSLYGGRSSRAGELFF.

The chain is built from TRBV2 and TRBJ2-3; TRBD2 matches 11 bases. This CDR3 has 15 residues. V shed 4 bases and J 9 bases; nucleotides not matched to a gene: 9. Germline CDR1 is SNHLY and CDR2 is FYNNEI. CDR3 sequence: CASSGSSGGAVTQYF. The CDR3 region has the DNA TGTGCCAGCAGTGGAAGTAGCGGGGGGGCCGTGACGCAGTATTTT.

The V call is TRBV4-3, the J call TRBJ2-7; D perhaps matches TRBD2 (5 bases). Germline CDR1 LGHNA, CDR2 YSLEER. The CDR3 is 17 residues long. Deletions cut 1 base from V and 0 bases from J, with 16 bases between. In DNA, the CDR3 is TGCGCCAGCAGCCAAGTTGAGAGGGCACTCGGCTCCTACGAGCAGTACGTC. Protein: CASSQVERALGSYEQYV.

CDR3 sequence: CASSQGGQGNYGYTF. The CDR3 DNA reads as TGTGCCAGCAGCCAAGGGGGACAGGGCAACTATGGCTACACCTTC. The rearrangement links TRBV13 to TRBJ1-2; TRBD1 aligns across 9 bases. The CDR3 is 15 amino acids. From germline, CDR1 is PRHDT and CDR2 FYEKMQ (reference sequence). The trim removed 5 bases at V and 2 bases at J, leaving 6 bases unmatched. Variable domain in full (rest from reference TRBV13 and TRBJ1-2): AAGVIQSPRHLIKEKRETATLKCYPIPRHDTVYWYQQGPGQDPQFLISFYEKMQSDKGSIPDRFSAQQFSDYHSELNMSSLELGDSALYFCASSQGGQGNYGYTFGSGTRLTVV.

The V gene is TRBV5-1, the J gene TRBJ2-3; 7 bases are a match to TRBD2. CDR3 length: 15 residues. From germline, CDR1 is SGHRS and CDR2 YFSETQ. The V gene end was trimmed by 3 bases and the J gene end by 0 bases; junction bases not matched to a gene: 4. The chain's CDR3 is CASSWGGTSTDTQYF. Here the CDR3 DNA reads TGCGCCAGCAGCTGGGGGGGGACTAGCACAGATACGCAGTATTTT.

This clonotype was seen more than once but under ten times. The chain couples TRBV12-3 or TRBV12-4 to TRBJ1-1; no clear D gene. V was trimmed by 3 bases and J by 4 bases, leaving 15 bases between them. The CDR3 loop spans 15 amino acids. The CDR3 here is CASSLRVYDVTEAFF. The CDR3 DNA is TGTGCCAGCAGTTTGAGGGTATACGATGTCACTGAAGCTTTCTTT.

This clonotype was seen only a few times. The chain has TRBV4-2 and TRBJ2-1, with 9 bases aligning to TRBD1. V gave up 2 bases and J gave up 2 bases; unmatched junction bases: 7. The CDR3 contains 17 residues. Germline V gives CDR1 LGHNA, CDR2 YNFKEQ. DNA of the CDR3: TGTGCCAGCAGCCAAAAGACAGGGGGGAGTACCTACAATGAGCAGTTCTTC. It encodes CASSQKTGGSTYNEQFF.

This clonotype was recorded a few times. The chain uses TRBV12-3 or TRBV12-4 and TRBJ2-3, with D tentatively TRBD1 (6 bases). The CDR3 totals 15 residues. The ends were cut back, 3 bases at V and 1 base at J, with 11 bases in the middle. This chain's CDR3 is CASSFWDIGTDTQYF. The CDR3 DNA is TGTGCCAGCAGTTTTTGGGACATAGGCACAGATACGCAGTATTTT.

The genes are TRBV18 and TRBJ1-4, with 11 positions matching TRBD1. The CDR3 is made up of 15 amino acids. Unmatched junction bases numbered 8, after V lost 6 bases and J lost 8 bases. Germline CDR1 is KGHSH and CDR2 is LQKENI. The CDR3 here is CASSPDRGRREKLFF. CDR3 in DNA: TGTGCCAGCTCGCCGGACAGGGGGCGTAGAGAAAAACTGTTTTTT. The whole variable domain, filled in from reference TRBV18 and TRBJ1-4, reads NAGVMQNPRHLVRRRGQEARLRCSPMKGHSHVYWYRQLPEEGLKFMVYLQKENIIDESGMPKERFSAEFPKEGPSILRIQQVVRGDSAAYFCASSPDRGRREKLFFGSGTQLSVL.

The chain couples TRBV7-9 to TRBJ2-1, with 7 positions matching TRBD2. The CDR3 totals 17 residues. J was trimmed by 1 base and V by 5 bases; bases with no gene match: 11. Germline V gives CDR1 SEHNR, CDR2 FQNEAQ (reference sequence). The CDR3 sequence: CASSDTLGGGSYNEQFF. Written as DNA, the CDR3 is TGTGCCAGCAGCGACACCCTTGGGGGGGGATCCTACAATGAGCAGTTCTTC.

This rearrangement joins TRBV5-1 to TRBJ2-1, with 9 bases identical to TRBD2. CDR3 length equals 15 residues. Germline V gene sequence: CDR1 SGHRS, CDR2 YFSETQ. The junction had 10 bases not matched to a gene; V was cut back by 6 bases and J by 6 bases. The CDR3: CASTLPGTSINEQFF. The CDR3 nucleotides read TGCGCCAGCACCCTACCGGGGACTAGCATCAATGAGCAGTTCTTC.

The gene calls are TRBV7-2 and TRBJ1-1, with D possibly being TRBD1 (6 bases). This CDR3 has 15 amino acids. The germline gives CDR1 SGHTA, CDR2 FQGNSA. V was pared by 6 bases and J by 1 base, with 15 bases between. The DNA for the CDR3 is TGTGCCAGCAGACCCACAGGGTTTGGGAACACTGAAGCTTTCTTT. It translates to CASRPTGFGNTEAFF.

This chain joins TRBV6-2 or TRBV6-3 and TRBJ2-3, with 14 bases aligning to TRBD2. Trimming removed 2 bases from V and 2 bases from J; junction bases left unmatched: 6. The CDR3 contains 18 residues. CDR1 and CDR2 from the germline V gene are MNHEY and SVGEGT. The CDR3 reads CASSYGTSGGRFTDTQYF. In DNA form, the CDR3 reads TGTGCCAGCAGTTACGGGACTAGCGGGGGAAGATTCACAGATACGCAGTATTTT.

Only a few counts were recorded for this clonotype. V gene TRBV6-2 or TRBV6-3 combines with J gene TRBJ1-1; D ambiguous. This CDR3 spans 14 amino acids. Germline CDR1 and CDR2: MNHEY and SVGEGT. V was pared by 0 bases and J by 0 bases, with 5 bases between. CDR3 bases: TGTGCCAGCAGTTACTCGTCGGTGAACACTGAAGCTTTCTTT. It yields the protein CASSYSSVNTEAFF.

This clonotype was seen a handful of times. This chain links TRBV5-1 with TRBJ2-5; 8 bases match TRBD1. Germline V gene data show CDR1 as SGHRS and CDR2 as YFSETQ. The J segment lost 4 bases and the V segment lost 6 bases, leaving 8 bases of the junction unmatched. CDR3 length: 14 residues. The CDR3 nucleotides are TGCGCCAGCACAGACTCGACAGGGGCAGAGACCCAGTACTTC. Translated, it gives CASTDSTGAETQYF.

This clonotype was seen repeatedly, ten times or more. The chain carries TRBV6-5 and TRBJ2-5; tentatively, D is TRBD1 (7 bases). Trimming stripped 0 bases from V and 3 bases from J, with 17 bases between. Germline CDR1 MNHEY, CDR2 SVGAGI. The CDR3 consists of 17 residues. The DNA for the CDR3 is TGTGCCAGCAGTTACTCAAACCCAGGGGGAGGTAAAGAGACCCAGTACTTC. Translating gives CASSYSNPGGGKETQYF.

This clonotype was observed many times. One end of the junction fails to match germline, which may point to a read error. The rearrangement joins TRBV7-2 to TRBJ1-2, with D perhaps matching TRBD1 (5 bases). Looked up from germline, CDR1 is SGHTA and CDR2 is FQGNSA. The CDR3 loop spans 13 amino acids. For the CDR3, the DNA is TGCGCCAGCAGCTTGGGGCAGGGACATGGCTACACCTTC. This sequence encodes CASSLGQGHGYTF.

This clonotype was counted between two and nine times. The chain combines TRBV7-8 with TRBJ2-5; D perhaps matches TRBD2 (5 bases). Per germline, CDR1 SGHVS and CDR2 FQNEAQ. The CDR3 totals 14 residues. V shed 7 bases and J shed 5 bases, with 17 bases lying between them. The CDR3 nucleotides are TGTGCCAGCACCCTGAGGGCGAGAGGGGAGACCCAGTACTTC. Protein: CASTLRARGETQYF.